The next 18 T cell receptor beta chains were all read from a single sample in a study of blood T cells in healthy people across ages (dated by TCRdb to 2013 to 2016). The library was prepared using 5' RACE. TCRdb names Illumina HiSeq 2500 as the instrument used. A second about 7 to 12 cycle PCR used a sample-barcoded 5' primer and a J-beta primer mix. TCRdb reanalyzed the raw reads on its own, using fastp at Q25 for trimming and MiXCR for clone calling, and kept in-frame beta chains. Rows with a matching CDR3 protein are joined into one entry that keeps the most common DNA and genes. In this sample the table shows about 800,000 distinct CDR3 sequences, more than 20% of which occur a single time. Of the sample, under 4.5% is held by the ten largest clones. These data were also reused for a study on T cells of mothers and their children.

Sequencing was done on a sample of blood. Receptors were obtained from a boy younger than 18 in good health.

The rearrangement links TRBV6-5 to TRBJ2-1; 13 bases line up with TRBD2. This CDR3 is 16 amino acids long. The germline gives CDR1 MNHEY, CDR2 SVGAGI. V lost 2 bases to trimming and J lost 8 bases; unmatched junction nucleotides: 6. The CDR3 protein is CASSYRGTSGIDEQFF. The CDR3 nucleotides read TGTGCCAGCAGTTACCGGGGGACTAGCGGGATCGATGAGCAGTTCTTC.

The gene calls are TRBV20-1 and TRBJ2-7; perhaps D is TRBD1 or TRBD2 (5 bases each). The V gene's germline CDR1 is DFQATT and CDR2 SNEGSKA (reference sequence). The V gene lost 6 bases and the J gene lost 4 bases, with 19 bases spanning the gap. This CDR3 contains 14 residues. The CDR3 DNA sequence: TGCAGTGCACCGGGACCTTCTACGAGGTACGAGCAGTACTTC. Amino acids: CSAPGPSTRYEQYF.

A few counts support this clonotype. The chain employs TRBV7-9 and TRBJ2-5; tentative D call: TRBD2 (6 bases). This CDR3 spans 15 amino acids. Looked up from germline, CDR1 is SEHNR and CDR2 is FQNEAQ (reference sequence). Trimming removed 2 bases from V and 5 bases from J, with 15 bases in between. For the CDR3, the DNA is TGTGCCAGCAGCTTAATATCCGGGGGTGGGGAGACCCAGTACTTC. Translating gives CASSLISGGGETQYF.

This clonotype was seen a handful of times. The chain has TRBV14 and TRBJ2-7; D not certain. Between the trimmed V and J ends, which lost 3 bases and 4 bases, there was a span of 7 bases. Germline V lookup: CDR1 SGHDN, CDR2 FVKESK. The CDR3 covers 12 residues. This CDR3 reads CASSHTLYEQYF. In nucleotides, the CDR3 is TGTGCCAGCAGCCACACACTTTACGAGCAGTACTTC.

This sequence joins TRBV28 and TRBJ2-3, with 7 bases identical to TRBD2. There are 17 residues in the CDR3. Germline values: CDR1 MDHEN, CDR2 SYDVKM. The junction had 12 bases not matched to a gene; V was cut back by 4 bases and J by 2 bases. In DNA form, the CDR3 reads TGTGCCAGCAGTTCCACCCCAAGCGGGGCCTCCACAGATACGCAGTATTTT. It yields the protein CASSSTPSGASTDTQYF.

The chain uses TRBV20-1 and TRBJ1-5; D perhaps matches TRBD1 (5 bases). Trimming left V 1 base short and J 3 bases short, with 7 bases between. This CDR3 region has 13 residues. CDR1 and CDR2 (germline): DFQATT, SNEGSKA (reference sequence). CDR3 in amino acids: CSARGQINQPQHF. CDR3 nucleotide sequence: TGCAGTGCTAGAGGACAGATCAATCAGCCCCAGCATTTT.

This clonotype was seen only a few times. The chain links TRBV14 to TRBJ2-1, with TRBD2 as a possible D gene (5 bases). There are 16 residues in the CDR3. Trimming took 0 bases from V and 0 from J, leaving 9 bases between them. CDR1 and CDR2 (germline): SGHDN, FVKESK. The CDR3 is CASSQEVAISYNEQFF. The CDR3 bases are TGTGCCAGCAGCCAAGAGGTAGCGATCTCCTACAATGAGCAGTTCTTC.

This chain connects TRBV29-1 to TRBJ2-2, with D perhaps TRBD1 (5 bases). Germline V gives CDR1 SQVTM, CDR2 ANQGSEA. V lost 7 bases and J lost 8, with 11 bases in between. CDR3 length: 11 amino acids. The CDR3 here is CSAQSGGELFF. The CDR3 nucleotides read TGCAGCGCCCAATCAGGGGGGGAGCTGTTTTTT.

The chain employs TRBV11-1 and TRBJ2-7, with D tentatively TRBD1 (7 bases). Germline CDR1 is SGHAT and CDR2 is FQDESV (reference sequence). The CDR3 totals 15 residues. The ends were cut back, 4 bases at V and 2 bases at J, with 15 bases in the middle. The CDR3 loop reads CASSSGRTGAYEQYF. The CDR3 DNA reads TGTGCCAGCAGCTCAGGGAGGACAGGAGCCTACGAGCAGTACTTC.

The rearrangement joins TRBV5-1 to TRBJ2-4; D gene ambiguous. This CDR3 region has 14 residues. Germline V CDR1 and CDR2: SGHRS, YFSETQ. V was trimmed by 7 bases and J by 5 bases, leaving 16 bases between them. The CDR3 DNA reads TGCGCCAGCGTGGGGTCGAGAACACAAAACATTCAGTACTTC. Amino acids: CASVGSRTQNIQYF.

The chain employs TRBV7-6 and TRBJ2-5; 13 bases are a match to TRBD2. This CDR3 region has 16 residues. With V trimmed by 4 bases and J by 5 bases, 7 bases remained unmatched. CDR1 is SGHVS, CDR2 FNYEAQ, per germline. The DNA for the CDR3 is TGTGCCAGCAGCTCCCCGACTAGCGGGGGGTTGGAGACCCAGTACTTC. It specifies CASSSPTSGGLETQYF.

This clonotype showed up just a few times. V gene TRBV20-1 combines with J gene TRBJ2-3; D unclear. This CDR3 comprises 12 residues. The germline V gene has CDR1 DFQATT and CDR2 SNEGSKA (reference sequence). The germline V and J ends were trimmed by 6 bases and 2 bases, with 9 bases remaining between them. The CDR3 DNA reads TGCAGTGCCGGCATCTCCACAGATACGCAGTATTTT. This translates into CSAGISTDTQYF.

This clonotype has just a few counts. The gene calls are TRBV20-1 and TRBJ2-1; a weak D match, TRBD2 (6 bases). CDR1 is DFQATT, CDR2 SNEGSKA, per germline (reference sequence). V was pared by 1 base and J by 7 bases, with 14 bases between. The CDR3 spans 14 residues. The CDR3 nucleotides read TGCAGTGCTAGAGTGGGGGGAAGAGAAAATGAGCAGTTCTTC. Its translation is CSARVGGRENEQFF.

This clonotype was seen a few times. V is TRBV28 and J is TRBJ2-7, with 8 bases matching TRBD1. Germline lookup yields CDR1 MDHEN and CDR2 SYDVKM. After removal of 6 bases from V and 5 bases from J, the junction contained 6 bases not matched to a gene. The length of the CDR3 is 13 residues. As DNA, the CDR3 is TGTGCCAGCAGCCCACAGGGGGGCCACGAGCAGTACTTC. Translating it yields CASSPQGGHEQYF.

This chain links TRBV6-6 with TRBJ2-5; TRBD1 might be the D (6 bases). Judging by the DNA end, TRBJ2-7 fits better; the J call may be wrong. This CDR3 is built from 13 residues. CDR1 and CDR2 from the germline V gene are MNHNY and SVGAGI (reference sequence). CDR3 sequence (DNA): TGTGCCACCAGGGGAACATATAGCTACGAGCAGTACTTC. It specifies CATRGTYSYEQYF.

On this clonotype itself: At one end, the junction sequence differs from germline, possibly due to a read error. This rearrangement joins TRBV14 to TRBJ2-4, with TRBD1 identical over 7 bases. The germline gives CDR1 SGHDN, CDR2 FVKESK. The CDR3 covers 16 residues. The CDR3 loop reads CANSQVAGGVLNIQYF. CDR3 DNA sequence: TGTGCCAACAGCCAAGTGGCAGGGGGAGTCCTAAACATTCAGTACTTC. Supplemented by reference TRBV14 and TRBJ2-4, the full variable domain reads EAGVTQFPSHSVIEKGQTVTLRCDPISGHDNLYWYRRVMGKEIKFLLHFVKESKQDESGMPNNRFLAERTGGTYSTLKVQPAELEDSGVYFCANSQVAGGVLNIQYFGAGTRLSVL.

The rearrangement links TRBV14 to TRBJ2-1, with a tentative D call TRBD1 (5 bases). Germline-derived CDR1 and CDR2 are SGHDN and FVKESK. The CDR3 length is 14 residues. V lost 4 bases to trimming and J lost 0 bases, with 7 bases between them. The CDR3 bases are TGTGCCAGCAGCCGACAGCCCTCCTACAATGAGCAGTTCTTC. Protein product: CASSRQPSYNEQFF.

This chain connects TRBV5-1 to TRBJ2-7, with D perhaps TRBD2 (6 bases). Trimming stripped 0 bases from V and 3 bases from J, with 13 bases between. This CDR3 contains 15 residues. Germline assignment: CDR1 SGHRS and CDR2 YFSETQ. CDR3 protein: CASSLAAGTLYEQYF. In DNA form, the CDR3 reads TGCGCCAGCAGCTTGGCTGCTGGGACTCTCTACGAGCAGTACTTC.